This T cell receptor (beta chain) was identified during a study of blood T cell repertoires in COVID-19. Overall study: COVID-19 samples, acute and convalescent, were from the United States, Italy and Spain. In each case, the material was cDNA or gDNA derived from T cells, B-cell-depleted T cells, or PBMCs.

V shed 6 bases and J 3 bases; nucleotides not matched to a gene: 4. CDR1 KGHSH and CDR2 LQKENI come from the germline V gene. CDR3 size: 13 residues. Note on this clone: Distinct nucleotide sequences in the sample also encode this CDR3.

Original data processing: Estimated nucleated cell counts came from reference gene primer amplification. Sequencing used immunoSEQ multiplex PCR; TCRdb keeps in-frame clones, though not all of them. D and trimming were read from the DNA, whereas the V and J calls and clone size are those reported in that table. The sample contains some 180,000 clones, 88% of which appear only once. The Seattle patients joined while their infection was active and were tracked longitudinally afterward. The source material was peripheral blood. The chain joins TRBV18 to TRBJ1-2, with 7 bases that match TRBD1. This clonotype originated in a man in his forties or fifties with COVID-19, enrolled during active disease. CDR3 sequence reads: CASSPQGDYGYTF. CDR3 sequence (DNA): TGTGCCAGCTCGCCCCAGGGGGACTATGGCTACACCTTC.